One T cell receptor beta chain is described in this entry. These data are taken from a study of T cells in tuberculosis. Study-wide context: In South Africa, adults with active tuberculosis were compared with IGRA-negative and latently infected IGRA-positive adolescents.

TCRdb's table, derived via immunoSEQ multiplex PCR, lists solely in-frame clones and lacks some. The profile shows more than 35,000 clones, roughly 92% of them singletons. V shed 3 bases, J shed 10 bases, and the junction held 7 bases outside the gene matches. Germline CDR1 and CDR2: SGHKS and YYEKEE (reference sequence). The CDR3 consists of 14 residues. V usage is TRBV5-5 and J usage is TRBJ1-6; 7 nucleotides match TRBD1. The receptor was isolated from a donor between 10 and 35 years old with latent tuberculosis or without tuberculosis infection. The sequenced material came from PBMCs. CDR3 nucleotides: TGTGCCAGCAGCTCGACAGGGCCAATATCACCCCTCCACTTT. It codes for CASSSTGPISPLHF. Variable domain in full (rest from reference TRBV5-5 and TRBJ1-6): DAGVTQSPTHLIKTRGQQVTLRCSPISGHKSVSWYQQVLGQGPQFIFQYYEKEERGRGNFPDRFSARQFPNYSSELNVNALLLGDSALYLCASSSTGPISPLHFGNGTRLTVT.